Each of the 31 T cell receptor beta chains below was sequenced from the same sample in a study of shared clonotypes between healthy human individuals. Assay used: immunoSEQ multiplex PCR; TCRdb lists only in-frame clones, some missing. Of 1.4 million to 1.5 million clones listed, approximately 96% are singletons. Sequenced input: naive CD4+ T cells sorted from blood. The subset denotes: CD45RA+ positively selected. All receptors derive from a man aged 25 to 40 in good health.

V gene TRBV6-5 combines with J gene TRBJ2-4; possible D gene TRBD2, 6 bases. V was clipped by 10 bases and J by 3 bases, with 13 bases between them. The CDR3 is 13 residues long. Germline loops: CDR1 MNHEY, CDR2 SVGAGI. The DNA of the CDR3 is TGTGCCATCCCGGGACTGAGCAAAAACATTCAGTACTTC. As protein: CAIPGLSKNIQYF.

This clone was detected once. The rearrangement joins TRBV2 to TRBJ1-2; D remains unclear. V dropped 3 bases and J dropped 1 base, with 12 bases sitting between them. Per germline, CDR1 SNHLY and CDR2 FYNNEI. This CDR3 has 15 amino acids. CDR3 DNA: TGTGCCAGCAGTGACCCGGGAGTCCTTAACTATGGCTACACCTTC. It is translated as CASSDPGVLNYGYTF.

The chain joins TRBV28 to TRBJ2-2; a weak D match, TRBD2 (6 bases). This CDR3 is built from 17 residues. V lost 4 bases, J lost 3 bases, and 18 bases lay in between. CDR1 MDHEN and CDR2 SYDVKM come from the germline V gene. CDR3 sequence reads: CASSSPIGTRYTGELFF. Here the CDR3 DNA reads TGTGCCAGCAGTTCCCCGATCGGGACTCGATACACCGGGGAGCTGTTTTTT.

As for this clone: Other DNA sequences in this specimen translate into the identical CDR3. The CDR3 spells CASSSGLAGGYEQYF. Here the CDR3 DNA reads TGTGCCAGCAGCTCGGGACTAGCGGGAGGCTACGAGCAGTACTTC. The J gene is TRBJ2-7, the V gene TRBV9; 15 nucleotides agree with TRBD2. The CDR3 consists of 15 residues. Trimming removed 4 bases from V and 3 bases from J; junction bases left unmatched: 2. Germline lookup yields CDR1 SGDLS and CDR2 YYNGEE.

This chain uses TRBV11-2 with TRBJ2-7; D unresolved. Germline CDR1 reads SGHAT; CDR2 reads FQNNGV. This CDR3 is built from 13 residues. Between the trimmed V and J ends, which lost 2 bases and 3 bases, there was a span of 8 bases. CDR3 bases: TGTGCCAGCAGCTTAACTCGATTCTACGAGCAGTACTTC. Its protein product is CASSLTRFYEQYF.

This chain's CDR3 is CASSSRQGIEDIQYF. The CDR3 DNA reads as TGTGCCAGCTCATCGCGTCAGGGGATCGAGGACATTCAGTACTTC. This sequence joins TRBV18 and TRBJ2-4, with D maybe TRBD1 (6 bases). Trimming shortened V by 5 bases and J by 8 bases, and 19 bases separated the two germline ends. Germline assignment: CDR1 KGHSH and CDR2 LQKENI. This CDR3 is built from 15 residues.

The rearrangement links TRBV5-1 to TRBJ2-1; perhaps TRBD2 as D (5 bases). CDR3 length: 13 residues. Trimming stripped 5 bases from V and 10 bases from J, with 16 bases between. The germline V gene has CDR1 SGHRS and CDR2 YFSETQ. This CDR3 is CASSQFAGPEQFF. The CDR3 bases are TGCGCCAGCAGTCAGTTCGCGGGTCCGGAGCAGTTCTTC.

The rearrangement uses TRBV10-3 and TRBJ2-1; 11 nucleotides agree with TRBD2. Germline V gene sequence: CDR1 ENHRY, CDR2 SYGVKD. The V and J ends lost 11 bases and 5 bases, in that order; junction bases with no gene match: 5. The CDR3 is made up of 13 amino acids. The CDR3 DNA reads TGTGCCGTCGGGACTAGCGGTGACAATGAGCAGTTCTTC. This gives the protein CAVGTSGDNEQFF.

This sequence joins TRBV27 and TRBJ2-7; D might be TRBD2 (5 bases). From germline, CDR1 is MNHEY and CDR2 SMNVEV (reference sequence). The CDR3 covers 15 residues. Trimming took 4 bases from V and 0 from J, leaving 13 bases between them. CDR3 bases: TGTGCCAGCAGTTCCCCCGGGAAAAGCTCCTACGAGCAGTACTTC. Protein sequence: CASSSPGKSSYEQYF.

Written as DNA, the CDR3 is TGTGCCAGCAGTACCCGGGACGGCTCTGGAAACACCATATATTTT. Translated, it gives CASSTRDGSGNTIYF. The chain carries TRBV27 and TRBJ1-3, with D possibly being TRBD1 (5 bases). This CDR3 is built from 15 residues. Germline CDR1 reads MNHEY; CDR2 reads SMNVEV (reference sequence). The V and J ends lost 5 bases and 0 bases respectively, with 11 bases between them.

This chain connects TRBV2 to TRBJ2-2; 14 bases fit TRBD2. Germline CDR1 SNHLY, CDR2 FYNNEI. The V segment lost 4 bases and the J segment 4 bases; nucleotides outside the gene matches: 2. CDR3 length: 16 amino acids. The CDR3 sequence is CASSGLAGGPTGELFF. The CDR3 bases are TGTGCCAGCAGTGGACTAGCGGGAGGGCCCACCGGGGAGCTGTTTTTT.

The genes are TRBV5-1 and TRBJ2-7; TRBD2 agrees at 7 bases. Unmatched junction bases numbered 15, after V lost 3 bases and J lost 9 bases. There are 15 residues in the CDR3. The germline CDR1 and CDR2 sequences are SGHRS and YFSETQ. The CDR3 is CASSSWRAGDRGQYF. Here the CDR3 DNA reads TGCGCCAGCAGCTCCTGGAGGGCGGGAGATCGGGGGCAGTACTTC. The entire variable domain, with the rest obtained from reference TRBV5-1 and TRBJ2-7, is as follows: KAGVTQTPRYLIKTRGQQVTLSCSPISGHRSVSWYQQTPGQGLQFLFEYFSETQRNKGNFPGRFSGRQFSNSRSEMNVSTLELGDSALYLCASSSWRAGDRGQYFGPGTRLTVT.

The rearrangement uses TRBV29-1 and TRBJ2-3, with 12 bases matching TRBD2. The V segment lost 8 bases and the J segment 12 bases; nucleotides outside the gene matches: 9. The CDR3 runs 12 residues. CDR1 SQVTM and CDR2 ANQGSEA come from the germline V gene. This CDR3 is CSQLAGGPQQYF. CDR3 DNA sequence: TGCAGCCAACTAGCGGGAGGACCTCAACAGTATTTT.

V gene TRBV28 combines with J gene TRBJ1-5; D gene unclear. Trimming stripped 6 bases from V and 0 bases from J, with 9 bases between. Per germline, CDR1 MDHEN and CDR2 SYDVKM. The CDR3 has 14 residues. Here the CDR3 DNA reads TGTGCCAGCAGGCCGGCAGTTAGCAATCAGCCCCAGCATTTT. Amino acids: CASRPAVSNQPQHF.

The CDR3 sequence is CAMTKGSGNTIYF. CDR3 sequence (DNA): TGTGCCATGACTAAGGGCTCTGGAAACACCATATATTTT. The chain uses TRBV10-3 and TRBJ1-3; D is undetermined. CDR1 is ENHRY, CDR2 SYGVKD, per germline. Trimming removed 9 bases from V and 0 bases from J, with 9 bases in between. This CDR3 region has 13 residues.

V and J are TRBV18 and TRBJ1-2; 7 bases are a match to TRBD1. The germline V gene has CDR1 KGHSH and CDR2 LQKENI. The V and J ends lost 2 bases and 0 bases, in that order; junction bases with no gene match: 9. The CDR3 is 17 amino acids. CDR3 amino acids: CASSPNGETGTNYGYTF. In nucleotides, the CDR3 is TGTGCCAGCTCACCAAACGGGGAGACAGGGACTAACTATGGCTACACCTTC.

The CDR3, as DNA: TGTGCCAGCAGCCACCCGCCCCGACTAGCGGGAGTCCCAGATACGCAGTATTTT. Translating it yields CASSHPPRLAGVPDTQYF. The chain uses TRBV7-2 and TRBJ2-3, with 12 bases lining up with TRBD2. Per the germline V gene, CDR1 is SGHTA and CDR2 is FQGNSA. Unmatched junction bases numbered 13, after V lost 5 bases and J lost 4 bases. The CDR3 runs 18 residues. The variable domain in full, with the rest retrieved from reference TRBV7-2 and TRBJ2-3, is GAGVSQSPSNKVTEKGKDVELRCDPISGHTALYWYRQSLGQGLEFLIYFQGNSAPDKSGLPSDRFSAERTGGSVSTLTIQRTQQEDSAVYLCASSHPPRLAGVPDTQYFGPGTRLTVL.

The chain links TRBV27 to TRBJ1-2; no clear D gene. Trimming removed 0 bases from V and 4 bases from J, with 15 bases in between. The CDR3 length is 16 residues. The germline gives CDR1 MNHEY, CDR2 SMNVEV (reference sequence). This chain's CDR3 is CASSLSPGKLSYGYTF. The CDR3 region has the DNA TGTGCCAGCAGTTTATCCCCAGGAAAACTAAGCTATGGCTACACCTTC.

The CDR3: CASSWARFGEQYF. Here the CDR3 DNA reads TGTGCCAGCAGCTGGGCTAGATTTGGCGAGCAGTACTTC. The chain combines TRBV7-9 with TRBJ2-7, with no clear D. Germline CDR1 SEHNR, CDR2 FQNEAQ (reference sequence). There are 13 residues in the CDR3. V was trimmed by 4 bases and J by 6 bases, leaving 13 bases between them. The full variable domain, rest sourced from reference TRBV7-9 and TRBJ2-7, is DTGVSQNPRHKITKRGQNVTFRCDPISEHNRLYWYRQTLGQGPEFLTYFQNEAQLEKSRLLSDRFSAERPKGSFSTLEIQRTEQGDSAMYLCASSWARFGEQYFGPGTRLTVT.

The chain is built from TRBV11-2 and TRBJ2-1, with 10 nucleotides matching TRBD2. This CDR3 region has 16 residues. In germline, CDR1 is SGHAT, CDR2 FQNNGV. Germline trimming cut 1 base from V and 8 bases from J; bases unmatched to any gene: 8. The CDR3 sequence: CASSLAPSGRGHEQFF. The CDR3 region has the DNA TGTGCCAGCAGCTTAGCGCCTAGCGGGAGAGGGCATGAGCAGTTCTTC. The whole variable domain, remainder taken from reference TRBV11-2 and TRBJ2-1, is EAGVAQSPRYKIIEKRQSVAFWCNPISGHATLYWYQQILGQGPKLLIQFQNNGVVDDSQLPKDRFSAERLKGVDSTLKIQPAKLEDSAVYLCASSLAPSGRGHEQFFGPGTRLTVL.

This chain connects TRBV30 to TRBJ1-1; a weak D match, TRBD1 (6 bases). The germline V and J ends were trimmed by 4 bases and 8 bases, with 17 bases remaining between them. The CDR3 runs 13 residues. Germline V gene lookup returns CDR1 GTSNPN and CDR2 SVGIG (reference sequence). For the CDR3, the DNA is TGTGCCTGGAAGCTACCGGGACAAAGGGAAGCTTTCTTT. Residues: CAWKLPGQREAFF. Full variable domain (missing parts from reference TRBV30 and TRBJ1-1): SQTIHQWPATLVQPVGSPLSLECTVEGTSNPNLYWYRQAAGRGLQLLFYSVGIGQISSEVPQNLSASRPQDRQFILSSKKLLLSDSGFYLCAWKLPGQREAFFGQGTRLTVV.

The chain uses TRBV2 and TRBJ2-7; D gene unclear. Germline V gives CDR1 SNHLY, CDR2 FYNNEI. The CDR3 covers 10 residues. V was trimmed by 8 bases and J by 5 bases, leaving 7 bases between them. The CDR3, as DNA: TGTGCCAGCCTTCGGAACGAGCAGTACTTC. Translating gives CASLRNEQYF.

J is TRBJ1-2 and V is TRBV2; no clear D gene. The CDR3 totals 14 residues. Germline V gene sequence: CDR1 SNHLY, CDR2 FYNNEI. Trimming cost V 7 bases and J 8 bases, with 20 bases left between them. The CDR3 DNA is TGTGCCAGCAACCCGGACCTCCCTTTGTGGGGCTACACCTTC. It specifies CASNPDLPLWGYTF.

CDR3 DNA: TGCAGCGTAACGGAAAGCACAGATACGCAGTATTTT. Its translation: CSVTESTDTQYF. The J gene is TRBJ2-3, the V gene TRBV29-1; no firm D call. The length of the CDR3 is 12 residues. Trimming left V 6 bases short and J 0 bases short, with 7 bases between. CDR1 SQVTM and CDR2 ANQGSEA come from the germline V gene.

Note on this clone: The same CDR3 is also encoded by other DNA sequences in this sample. The genes are TRBV7-2 and TRBJ2-5; TRBD2 might be the D (5 bases). Between the trimmed V and J ends, which lost 1 base and 5 bases, there was a span of 8 bases. The CDR3 covers 13 residues. CDR1 and CDR2 (germline): SGHTA, FQGNSA. CDR3 in DNA: TGTGCCAGCAGCTTAGGGACTCTCGAGACCCAGTACTTC. Translation gives CASSLGTLETQYF.

The J gene is TRBJ2-7, the V gene TRBV2; perhaps TRBD1 as D (5 bases). The CDR3 consists of 16 residues. Looked up from germline, CDR1 is SNHLY and CDR2 is FYNNEI. Trimming took 5 bases from V and 3 from J, leaving 20 bases between them. The CDR3 spells CASSPSWLRGNYEQYF. The DNA for the CDR3 is TGTGCCAGCAGTCCATCTTGGCTTAGGGGAAACTACGAGCAGTACTTC. Together with reference TRBV2 and TRBJ2-7, the CDR3 gives the full variable domain: EPEVTQTPSHQVTQMGQEVILRCVPISNHLYFYWYRQILGQKVEFLVSFYNNEISEKSEIFDDQFSVERPDGSNFTLKIRSTKLEDSAMYFCASSPSWLRGNYEQYFGPGTRLTVT.

The chain links TRBV30 to TRBJ2-5; D ambiguous. The CDR3 is made up of 13 amino acids. Trimming removed 2 bases from V and 2 bases from J, with 9 bases in between. The germline CDR1 and CDR2 sequences are GTSNPN and SVGIG (reference sequence). DNA for the CDR3: TGTGCCTGGAGTCAAGGGATACAAGAGACCCAGTACTTC. This translates into CAWSQGIQETQYF.

The V call is TRBV18, the J call TRBJ2-4; D is uncertain. CDR1 is KGHSH and CDR2 is LQKENI in the germline V gene. The V and J ends lost 0 bases and 1 base respectively, with 13 bases between them. The CDR3 has 17 amino acids. This CDR3 is CASSPPSPNGAKNIQYF. The CDR3 DNA reads TGTGCCAGCTCACCACCGTCCCCAAACGGGGCCAAAAACATTCAGTACTTC. Filled out from reference TRBV18 and TRBJ2-4, the complete variable domain reads NAGVMQNPRHLVRRRGQEARLRCSPMKGHSHVYWYRQLPEEGLKFMVYLQKENIIDESGMPKERFSAEFPKEGPSILRIQQVVRGDSAAYFCASSPPSPNGAKNIQYFGAGTRLSVL.

The chain recombines TRBV10-3 with TRBJ2-3; 9 bases match TRBD1. CDR3 size: 16 residues. V gave up 6 bases and J gave up 0 bases; unmatched junction bases: 7. Germline CDR1 reads ENHRY; CDR2 reads SYGVKD. The CDR3 is CAIRRDREGSTDTQYF. The CDR3 coding sequence is TGTGCCATCAGGAGGGACAGGGAAGGTAGCACAGATACGCAGTATTTT.

The J gene is TRBJ2-5, the V gene TRBV11-2; 10 bases fit TRBD2. CDR1 and CDR2 (germline): SGHAT, FQNNGV. J was trimmed by 2 bases and V by 5 bases; bases with no gene match: 5. The CDR3 consists of 15 residues. DNA for the CDR3: TGTGCCAGCAGCCCTGGACTAGCGGCTCAAGAGACCCAGTACTTC. Translated, it gives CASSPGLAAQETQYF.

This CDR3 reads CASSIGQGYSYEQYF. In DNA, the CDR3 is TGTGCCAGTAGTATCGGCCAGGGGTATTCCTACGAGCAGTACTTC. The J gene is TRBJ2-7, the V gene TRBV19; D is perhaps TRBD1 (6 bases). Per the germline V gene, CDR1 is LNHDA and CDR2 is SQIVND (reference sequence). The CDR3 contains 15 residues. Trimming left V 3 bases short and J 1 base short, with 13 bases between.